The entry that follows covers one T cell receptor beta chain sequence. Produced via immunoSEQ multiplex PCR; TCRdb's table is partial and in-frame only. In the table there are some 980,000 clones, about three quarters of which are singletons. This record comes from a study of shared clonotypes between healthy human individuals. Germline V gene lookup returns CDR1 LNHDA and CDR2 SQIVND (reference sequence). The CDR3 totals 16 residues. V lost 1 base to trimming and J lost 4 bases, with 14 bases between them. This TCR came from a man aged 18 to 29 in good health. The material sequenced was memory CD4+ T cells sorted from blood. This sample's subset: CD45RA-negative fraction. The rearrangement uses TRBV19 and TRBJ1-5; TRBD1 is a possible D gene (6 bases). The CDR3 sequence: CASSIVSAGANQPQHF. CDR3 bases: TGTGCCAGTAGTATAGTATCGGCAGGGGCAAATCAGCCCCAGCATTTT.